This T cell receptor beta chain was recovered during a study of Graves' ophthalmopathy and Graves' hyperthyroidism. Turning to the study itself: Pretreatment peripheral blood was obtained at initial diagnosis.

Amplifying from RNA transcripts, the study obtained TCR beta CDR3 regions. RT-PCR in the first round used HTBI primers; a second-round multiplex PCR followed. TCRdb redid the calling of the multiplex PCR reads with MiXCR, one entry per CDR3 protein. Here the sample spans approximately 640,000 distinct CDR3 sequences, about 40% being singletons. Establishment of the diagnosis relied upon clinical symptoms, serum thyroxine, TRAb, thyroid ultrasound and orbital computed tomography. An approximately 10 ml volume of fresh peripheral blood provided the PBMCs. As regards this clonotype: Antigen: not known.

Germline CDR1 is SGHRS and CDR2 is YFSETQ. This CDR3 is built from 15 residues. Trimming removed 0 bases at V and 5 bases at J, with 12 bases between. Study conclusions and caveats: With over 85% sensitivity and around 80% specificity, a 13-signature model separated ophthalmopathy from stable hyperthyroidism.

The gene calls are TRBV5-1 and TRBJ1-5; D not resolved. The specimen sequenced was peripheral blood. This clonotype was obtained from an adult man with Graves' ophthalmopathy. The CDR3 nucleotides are TGCGCCAGCAGCTTGGTCTATAGGGCCGATCAGCCCCAGCATTTT. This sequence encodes CASSLVYRADQPQHF.